The 10 T cell receptor beta chains below all came from one sample that was sequenced in a study of blood T cells in healthy people across ages. A second PCR, run for about 7 to 11 cycles, used a sample-barcoded 5' primer plus a J-beta primer mix. TCRdb processed the 5' RACE reads anew with MiXCR; each CDR3 protein has one entry. The data contain hundreds of thousands of distinct CDR3 sequences, roughly three fifths of them singletons. The sample comprised blood. The receptors come from a man aged 35 to 55 in good health.

The CDR3 loop is CASSQATGWHNEQFF. The CDR3 coding sequence is TGTGCCAGCAGCCAAGCGACAGGGTGGCACAATGAGCAGTTCTTC. J is TRBJ2-1 and V is TRBV3-1; 7 bases match TRBD1. This CDR3 has 15 amino acids. V shed 1 base and J 5 bases; nucleotides not matched to a gene: 5. Per germline, CDR1 LGHDT and CDR2 YNNKEL (reference sequence).

V usage is TRBV29-1 and J usage is TRBJ1-2; possible D gene TRBD1, 5 bases. Germline V gene sequence: CDR1 SQVTM, CDR2 ANQGSEA. The CDR3 length is 16 residues. V lost 1 base and J 1 base, leaving 16 bases between the germline ends. Written as DNA, the CDR3 is TGCAGCGTTGAAGTGAGAGAGACAGCCTTTAACTATGGCTACACCTTC. Translating it yields CSVEVRETAFNYGYTF.

The rearrangement joins TRBV27 to TRBJ2-7; no reliable D call. This CDR3 is built from 14 residues. The ends were cut back, 5 bases at V and 1 base at J, with 12 bases in the middle. Germline V gene data show CDR1 as MNHEY and CDR2 as SMNVEV (reference sequence). The CDR3 coding sequence is TGTGCCAGCAGTCGCTACACGGAGTCCTACGAGCAGTACTTC. As protein: CASSRYTESYEQYF.

This clonotype was observed a handful of times. The rearrangement uses TRBV5-5 and TRBJ2-5; D possibly matches TRBD1 or TRBD2 (5 bases each). Germline lookup yields CDR1 SGHKS and CDR2 YYEKEE (reference sequence). This CDR3 has 13 amino acids. V was clipped by 0 bases and J by 11 bases, with 14 bases between them. The CDR3 DNA reads TGTGCCAGCAGCTTGGCCGACAGATGGGGGCAGTACTTC. It is translated as CASSLADRWGQYF.

This clonotype turned up a few times. The rearrangement links TRBV5-1 to TRBJ2-1; 7 nucleotides align to TRBD2. Germline trimming cut 2 bases from V and 7 bases from J; bases unmatched to any gene: 12. Germline V CDR1 and CDR2: SGHRS, YFSETQ. This CDR3 contains 16 residues. Written as DNA, the CDR3 is TGCGCCAGCAGCTTCAACCGGGACTACCACCGGAATGAGCAGTTCTTC. Translated: CASSFNRDYHRNEQFF.

The chain recombines TRBV28 with TRBJ1-4; weak D call: TRBD1 (6 bases). V was cut by 4 bases and J by 6 bases, with 21 bases left in between. CDR1 and CDR2 (germline): MDHEN, SYDVKM. The CDR3 spans 17 residues. The CDR3 protein is CASSSFDLQGSDEKLFF. As DNA, the CDR3 is TGTGCCAGCAGTTCGTTCGACTTACAGGGTTCCGATGAAAAACTGTTTTTT.

This clonotype occurred once. This chain connects TRBV5-4 to TRBJ2-1; D not resolved. Germline CDR1 reads SGHNT; CDR2 reads YYREEE (reference sequence). Between the trimmed V and J ends, which lost 0 bases and 2 bases, there was a span of 15 bases. The CDR3 length is 17 residues. The chain's CDR3 is CASSLGTSARPYNEQFF. In DNA, the CDR3 is TGTGCCAGCAGCTTGGGGACCAGCGCCAGACCCTACAATGAGCAGTTCTTC.

This clonotype was seen a few times. V and J are TRBV5-4 and TRBJ2-5; D ambiguous. The CDR3 is 14 residues long. V was shortened by 0 bases and J by 5 bases, with 11 bases between the two germline ends. CDR1 SGHNT and CDR2 YYREEE come from the germline V gene (reference sequence). The CDR3 DNA follows: TGTGCCAGCAGCTTGGAATCAGGTTGGGAGACCCAGTACTTC. It is translated as CASSLESGWETQYF.

V gene TRBV28 combines with J gene TRBJ1-6, with D possibly matching TRBD1 (5 bases). The germline V gene encodes CDR1 MDHEN and CDR2 SYDVKM. The germline V and J ends were trimmed by 2 bases and 7 bases, with 9 bases remaining between them. This CDR3 has 14 residues. This CDR3 is CASSLPRGNSPLHF. The CDR3 DNA is TGTGCCAGCAGTTTACCCCGGGGGAATTCACCCCTCCACTTT.

The CDR3 is CATSDLDRHQETQYF. CDR3 nucleotide sequence: TGTGCCACCAGTGACCTGGACAGGCACCAAGAGACCCAGTACTTC. J is TRBJ2-5 and V is TRBV24-1; 7 bases fit TRBD1. CDR3 length equals 15 residues. Unmatched junction bases numbered 4, after V lost 4 bases and J lost 0 bases. The V gene's germline CDR1 is KGHDR and CDR2 SFDVKD.